A single T cell receptor (beta chain) is shown here with its context. Its specificity is unknown. CDR1 is SGHAT, CDR2 FQNNGV, per germline. With V trimmed by 3 bases and J by 1 base, 3 bases remained unmatched. The CDR3 extends over 15 amino acids. The data were taken from a study of cytomegalovirus exposure and HLA in healthy donors. Researchers ran the PCR with 60 Vbeta and 13 Jbeta primers. The assay was immunoSEQ multiplex PCR, and TCRdb's table has in-frame clones only and misses some. The table records under 200,000 clones, around 80% of them present only once. Points from the study as a whole: Diagnosis of cytomegalovirus status made by the classifier reportedly showed high specificity and sensitivity.

The V and J genes are TRBV11-2 and TRBJ2-3, with 8 bases lining up with TRBD1. The sequenced sample was PBMCs. This TCR came from a woman in her forties or fifties in good health and CMV-seronegative. CDR3 protein: CASSFGGQGTDTQYF. The CDR3 nucleotides read TGTGCCAGCAGCTTCGGGGGACAGGGCACAGATACGCAGTATTTT.